The 9 T cell receptor beta chains presented below share a single source sample, sequenced in a study of T cells in Graves' hyperthyroidism and ophthalmopathy (dated by TCRdb to about 2019). Receptor libraries were prepared by multiplex PCR. The sequencer was an Illumina HiSeq 2000. Amplification of TCR beta CDR3 regions was carried out from RNA transcripts. For the first round of RT-PCR on the TCR CDR3, the HTBI primer set was used together with the Qiagen OneStep RT-PCR kit. The raw public reads went through TCRdb reprocessing: fastp at Q25, MiXCR clone calling, in-frame beta chains kept. Each CDR3 protein gets just one entry, which takes the most common genes and DNA from the rows behind it. The sample table shows more than 300,000 distinct CDR3 sequences, and about 15% are seen once. The ten biggest clones cover 11% of the sample. Sequenced sample: blood. The receptors originated from a woman in her fifties or sixties with Graves' hyperthyroidism.

This clonotype was seen at least ten times. V and J are TRBV2 and TRBJ2-2; TRBD2 matches 7 bases. This CDR3 spans 13 amino acids. Looked up from germline, CDR1 is SNHLY and CDR2 is FYNNEI. J lost 5 bases, V lost 7 bases, and 4 bases had no gene match. CDR3 amino acids: CASNREETGELFF. The CDR3 nucleotides read TGTGCCAGCAACCGGGAGGAGACCGGGGAGCTGTTTTTT.

This clonotype came up many times. This chain joins TRBV6-1 and TRBJ2-7; D not certain. V was shortened by 1 base and J by 1 base, with 2 bases between the two germline ends. The CDR3 sequence is 12 residues long. Germline assignment: CDR1 MNHNS and CDR2 SASEGT. The CDR3 DNA sequence: TGTGCCAGCAGTGAAGAATCCTACGAGCAGTACTTC. It specifies CASSEESYEQYF.

The table lists this clonotype with a few counts. The CDR3 DNA sequence: TGTGCCAGCAGTACCTCGACAGGGTTTGGCTCAGATACGCAGTATTTT. Residues: CASSTSTGFGSDTQYF. The genes are TRBV27 and TRBJ2-3; TRBD1 agrees at 7 bases. Looked up from germline, CDR1 is MNHEY and CDR2 is SMNVEV (reference sequence). Losses at the gene ends were 5 bases for V and 4 bases for J; bases not matched to a gene: 12. The length of the CDR3 is 16 residues.

This clonotype was recorded once. A much larger clone lies one base from this, so it may be a read error. The chain recombines TRBV3-1 with TRBJ2-7, with D unresolved. The CDR3 runs 13 residues. Per the germline V gene, CDR1 is LGHDT and CDR2 is YNNKEL (reference sequence). This CDR3 reads CASRQVRNYEQYF. As DNA, the CDR3 is TGTGCCAGCCGCCAGGTCAGGAATTACGAGCAGTACTTC.

This clonotype came up many times. The gene calls are TRBV11-3 and TRBJ2-1, with 14 bases lining up with TRBD2. Germline trimming cut 5 bases from V and 10 bases from J; bases unmatched to any gene: 7. The V gene's germline CDR1 is SGHNT and CDR2 YENEEA. The CDR3 totals 15 residues. The chain's CDR3 is CASSPRLAGGPEQFF. The CDR3, as DNA: TGTGCCAGCAGCCCCAGACTAGCGGGAGGGCCGGAGCAGTTCTTC. Filled out from reference TRBV11-3 and TRBJ2-1, the complete variable domain reads EAGVVQSPRYKIIEKKQPVAFWCNPISGHNTLYWYLQNLGQGPELLIRYENEEAVDDSQLPKDRFSAERLKGVDSTLKIQPAELGDSAVYLCASSPRLAGGPEQFFGPGTRLTVL.

There are many counts of this clonotype. The V call is TRBV28, the J call TRBJ2-7; tentative D call: TRBD1 (5 bases). CDR1 is MDHEN and CDR2 is SYDVKM in the germline V gene. V was clipped by 1 base and J by 0 bases, with 16 bases between them. The CDR3 is 17 amino acids. CDR3 in amino acids: CASSLSLRGLNSYEQYF. The CDR3 DNA follows: TGTGCCAGCAGTTTATCGCTAAGGGGATTAAACTCCTACGAGCAGTACTTC.

This rearrangement joins TRBV19 to TRBJ2-1; D gene unclear. Germline V gene sequence: CDR1 LNHDA, CDR2 SQIVND (reference sequence). This CDR3 has 15 amino acids. V lost 2 bases, J lost 4 bases, and 12 bases lay in between. CDR3 protein: CASSILITRYNEQFF. The CDR3 DNA reads as TGTGCCAGTAGTATATTAATAACCCGATACAATGAGCAGTTCTTC.

This clonotype was picked up many times. The chain recombines TRBV28 with TRBJ1-5; tentative D call: TRBD1 (6 bases). Trimming cost V 4 bases and J 3 bases, with 10 bases left between them. This CDR3 is built from 14 residues. Germline assignment: CDR1 MDHEN and CDR2 SYDVKM. The CDR3 spells CASSSGDNNQPQHF. The CDR3 bases are TGTGCCAGCAGTTCCGGGGACAACAATCAGCCCCAGCATTTT.

This clonotype was observed many times. The rearrangement links TRBV5-1 to TRBJ2-3, with D possibly matching TRBD2 (7 bases). The CDR3 runs to 16 residues. Germline assignment: CDR1 SGHRS and CDR2 YFSETQ. Trimming removed 4 bases at V and 5 bases at J, with 20 bases between. CDR3 residues: CASSTWGGLREDTQYF. The CDR3 DNA sequence: TGCGCCAGCAGCACGTGGGGGGGCCTACGGGAAGATACGCAGTATTTT.